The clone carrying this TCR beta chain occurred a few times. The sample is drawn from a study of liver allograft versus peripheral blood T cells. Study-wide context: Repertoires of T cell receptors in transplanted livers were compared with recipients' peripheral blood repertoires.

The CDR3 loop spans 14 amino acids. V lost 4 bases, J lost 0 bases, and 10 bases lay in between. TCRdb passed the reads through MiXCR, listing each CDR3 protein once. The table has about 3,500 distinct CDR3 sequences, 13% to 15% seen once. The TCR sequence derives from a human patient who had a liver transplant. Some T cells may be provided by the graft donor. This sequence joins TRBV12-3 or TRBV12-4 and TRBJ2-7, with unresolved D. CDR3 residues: CASSSAGNSYEQYF. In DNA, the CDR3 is TGTGCCAGCAGTTCTGCCGGCAACTCCTACGAGCAGTACTTC.